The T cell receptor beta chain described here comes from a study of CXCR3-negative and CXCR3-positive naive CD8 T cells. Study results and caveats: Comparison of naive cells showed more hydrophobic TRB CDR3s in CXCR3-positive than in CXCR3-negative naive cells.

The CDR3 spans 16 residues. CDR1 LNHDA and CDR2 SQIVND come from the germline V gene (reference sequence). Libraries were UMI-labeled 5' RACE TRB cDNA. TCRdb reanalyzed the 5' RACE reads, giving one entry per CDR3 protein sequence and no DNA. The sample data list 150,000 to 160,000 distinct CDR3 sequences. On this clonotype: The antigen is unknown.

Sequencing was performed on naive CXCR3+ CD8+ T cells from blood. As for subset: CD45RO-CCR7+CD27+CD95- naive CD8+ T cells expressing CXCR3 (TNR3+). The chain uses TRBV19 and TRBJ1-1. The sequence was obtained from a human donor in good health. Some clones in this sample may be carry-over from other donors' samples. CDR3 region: CASSIDLEGLDTEAFF. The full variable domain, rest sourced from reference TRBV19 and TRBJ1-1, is DGGITQSPKYLFRKEGQNVTLSCEQNLNHDAMYWYRQDPGQGLRLIYYSQIVNDFQKGDIAEGYSVSREKKESFPLTVTSAQKNPTAFYLCASSIDLEGLDTEAFFGQGTRLTVV.